Listed below are T cell receptor beta chains from one sample, sequenced in a study of cytomegalovirus exposure and HLA in healthy donors. Assay: immunoSEQ multiplex PCR; the TCRdb copy retains only in-frame clones and omits some. The repertoire holds some 120,000 clones, with less than 85% as singletons. Sequenced material: PBMCs. These TCRs come from a man between 25 and 39 years old in good health and CMV-seronegative. The CDR3 runs from the conserved cysteine through the conserved F or W. A D gene is named only where the DNA matches it firmly. The size entry is marked missing in some rows and otherwise reads once, few, many or a size class.

D	size	length	V	J	CDR3	DNA
-	once	15	TRBV19	TRBJ1-1	CASSIGQGGWTEAFF	TGTGCCAGTAGTATTGGGCAGGGAGGGTGGACTGAAGCTTTCTTT
TRBD2	few	15	TRBV5-1	TRBJ2-5	CASSTGLAGTETQYF	TGCGCCAGCAGCACCGGACTAGCGGGAACGGAGACCCAGTACTTC
-	-	17	TRBV19	TRBJ2-7	CASTSNNPRMERAEQYF	TGTGCCAGTACCTCCAACAACCCCAGGATGGAGAGGGCCGAGCAGTACTTC
TRBD1	few	13	TRBV30	TRBJ1-1	CAWSAGGKTEAFF	TGTGCCTGGAGTGCAGGGGGCAAGACTGAAGCTTTCTTT
TRBD1	-	18	TRBV6-1	TRBJ2-1	CASSGSGKGANPYNEQFF	TGTGCCAGCAGTGGATCCGGAAAGGGGGCCAACCCGTACAATGAGCAGTTCTTC
-	-	15	TRBV6-4	TRBJ2-7	CASSDEAFGGYEQYF	TGTGCCAGCAGTGACGAAGCCTTTGGGGGGTACGAGCAGTACTTC
-	-	15	TRBV7-9	TRBJ1-1	CASVDRDTMNTEAFF	TGTGCCAGCGTTGACCGGGACACAATGAACACTGAAGCTTTCTTT
-	-	16	TRBV5-1	TRBJ2-1	CASSLVRGPPYNEQFF	TGCGCCAGCAGCTTGGTTCGCGGCCCCCCCTACAATGAGCAGTTCTTC
-	-	13	TRBV7-3	TRBJ2-7	CASSLIPVAEQYF	TGTGCCAGCAGCTTAATACCAGTCGCCGAGCAGTACTTC
-	-	14	TRBV7-9	TRBJ2-1	CASSPRAGWDEQFF	TGTGCCAGCAGCCCCCGCGCGGGCTGGGATGAGCAGTTCTTC
TRBD2	-	16	TRBV5-5	TRBJ2-3	CASSLVLAGLSDTQYF	TGTGCCAGCAGCTTGGTTCTAGCGGGACTATCAGATACGCAGTATTTT
TRBD1	-	16	TRBV11-3	TRBJ1-3	CASSPGTERSGNTIYF	TGTGCCAGCAGCCCTGGGACAGAGCGCTCTGGAAACACCATATATTTT
TRBD1	-	15	TRBV7-9	TRBJ2-7	CASSFRTGGLDEQYF	TGTGCCAGCAGCTTTAGGACAGGGGGCCTCGACGAGCAGTACTTC
TRBD1	once	14	TRBV10-1	TRBJ2-1	CASSGQGNYNEQFF	TGCGCCAGCAGTGGACAGGGGAACTACAATGAGCAGTTCTTC
-	-	14	TRBV7-3	TRBJ2-2	CASSLWLNTGELFF	TGTGCCAGCAGCTTATGGCTTAACACCGGGGAGCTGTTTTTT
TRBD2	-	16	TRBV7-7	TRBJ2-1	CASSLGGTSSVYEQFF	TGTGCTAGCAGCTTAGGGGGGACTAGCTCGGTCTATGAGCAGTTCTTC
TRBD2	-	15	TRBV29-1	TRBJ2-5	CSVVSGRAYQETQYF	TGCAGCGTTGTTAGCGGGAGGGCGTACCAAGAGACCCAGTACTTC
TRBD1	-	13	TRBV29-1	TRBJ2-1	CSVLTGGRNEQFF	TGCAGCGTCCTAACAGGGGGCCGAAATGAGCAGTTCTTC
-	-	18	TRBV2	TRBJ1-3	CASSRTGTRFQPGNTIYF	TGTGCCAGCAGTCGCACAGGCACGAGGTTCCAGCCTGGAAACACCATATATTTT
TRBD2	-	15	TRBV7-9	TRBJ2-7	CASSPLAGDTYEQYF	TGTGCCAGCAGCCCACTAGCGGGGGACACCTACGAGCAGTACTTC
TRBD2	-	15	TRBV5-1	TRBJ2-5	CASSRSSGREETQYF	TGCGCCAGCAGCCGCTCTAGCGGGAGGGAAGAGACCCAGTACTTC
TRBD2	-	14	TRBV4-3	TRBJ2-7	CASSDGLAGDEQYF	TGCGCCAGCAGCGACGGACTAGCGGGAGACGAGCAGTACTTC
TRBD2	-	15	TRBV2	TRBJ2-1	CASSDAGTSLVEQFF	TGTGCCAGCAGTGACGCGGGGACTAGTTTAGTTGAGCAGTTCTTC
TRBD1	-	14	TRBV7-9	TRBJ1-2	CASSSGQKIQGYTF	TGTGCCAGCAGCTCGGGACAGAAAATCCAAGGCTACACCTTC
-	-	14	TRBV5-1	TRBJ1-1	CASRPRGGDTEAFF	TGCGCCAGCAGACCGCGGGGGGGTGACACTGAAGCTTTCTTT
TRBD1	once	16	TRBV6-1	TRBJ2-7	CASSDPPRGTDYEQYF	TGTGCCAGCAGTGACCCCCCAAGGGGGACAGACTACGAGCAGTACTTC
TRBD1	few	15	TRBV6-1	TRBJ1-5	CASSEIGTGGQPQHF	TGTGCCAGCAGTGAAATAGGGACAGGGGGCCAGCCCCAGCATTTT
TRBD2	-	18	TRBV7-2	TRBJ2-7	CASSLPGTSGRSGSEQYF	TGTGCCAGCAGCTTACCCGGGACTAGCGGGAGGTCAGGGAGTGAGCAGTACTTC
TRBD2	-	16	TRBV7-9	TRBJ2-1	CASSPLGLAGVDEQFF	TGTGCCAGCAGCCCCCTGGGACTAGCGGGAGTGGATGAGCAGTTCTTC
TRBD2	-	15	TRBV2	TRBJ2-7	CASSEVAGVSYEQYF	TGTGCCAGCAGTGAGGTAGCGGGAGTGTCCTACGAGCAGTACTTC
-	-	14	TRBV15	TRBJ2-1	CATSATGLINEQFF	TGTGCCACTTCCGCGACAGGACTTATCAATGAGCAGTTCTTC
-	-	14	TRBV6-6	TRBJ1-1	CASSYQELNTEAFF	TGTGCCAGCAGTTACCAAGAGCTGAACACTGAAGCTTTCTTT
-	-	15	TRBV19	TRBJ2-1	CASKNYGYGGDEQFF	TGTGCCAGTAAGAATTACGGTTATGGTGGTGATGAGCAGTTCTTC
-	few	15	TRBV7-8	TRBJ2-7	CASSLGQSPSYEQYF	TGTGCCAGCAGCTTAGGACAGTCCCCATCCTACGAGCAGTACTTC
TRBD1	-	13	TRBV6-1	TRBJ1-3	CAGRDRIGNTIYF	TGTGCCGGGAGGGACAGGATTGGAAACACCATATATTTT
-	-	13	TRBV14	TRBJ1-1	CASSRDTYTEAFF	TGTGCCAGCAGCCGGGACACCTACACTGAAGCTTTCTTT
-	-	16	TRBV11-3	TRBJ2-2	CASSLPRQRNTGELFF	TGTGCCAGCAGCTTGCCCCGACAAAGGAACACCGGGGAGCTGTTTTTT
-	-	12	TRBV4-1	TRBJ1-4	CASSPFYEKLFF	TGCGCCAGCAGCCCCTTTTATGAAAAACTGTTTTTT
TRBD2	-	16	TRBV27	TRBJ2-1	CASSQGTSGRRSEQFF	TGTGCCAGCAGTCAGGGGACTAGCGGGAGGAGGAGTGAGCAGTTCTTC
TRBD2	-	13	TRBV19	TRBJ2-7	CASSMGLLYEQYF	TGTGCCAGTAGTATGGGACTACTCTACGAGCAGTACTTC
-	-	12	TRBV7-9	TRBJ2-5	CASSPNQETQYF	TGTGCCAGCAGCCCCAACCAAGAGACCCAGTACTTC
-	few	16	TRBV11-2	TRBJ2-7	CASRSLDGRLSYEQYF	TGTGCCAGCAGGAGTTTAGACGGGAGACTCTCCTACGAGCAGTACTTC
-	-	15	TRBV29-1	TRBJ2-2	CSVYRFKDLSGELFF	TGCAGCGTTTACAGGTTTAAAGATTTGTCCGGGGAGCTGTTTTTT
TRBD2	-	15	TRBV28	TRBJ2-3	CASSVAGGKTDTQYF	TGTGCCAGCAGTGTAGCGGGAGGCAAGACAGATACGCAGTATTTT
-	-	13	TRBV25-1	TRBJ2-3	CASSEQGKDTQYF	TGTGCCAGCAGTGAACAGGGAAAAGATACGCAGTATTTT
-	-	15	TRBV6-1	TRBJ1-2	CASSEAGQPSYGYTF	TGTGCCAGCAGTGAAGCTGGACAGCCCTCCTATGGCTACACCTTC